One sample yielded the 27 T cell receptor beta chains listed below, sequenced in a study of control samples from healthy donors and cancer patients. Method: immunoSEQ multiplex PCR; TCRdb's copy keeps in-frame clones and lacks some. The data hold roughly 150,000 clones, with about 94% observed a single time. Specimen: blood. Source of these receptors: a man in his forties or fifties in good health.

The J gene is TRBJ1-5, the V gene TRBV3-1 (or the pseudogene TRBV3-2); D gene uncertain. The CDR3 covers 13 residues. The V end lost 1 base, the J end lost 4 bases, and 5 bases lay between the germline ends. From germline, CDR1 is LGHDT and CDR2 YNNKEL (reference sequence). This CDR3 reads CASSQAVNQPQHF. In nucleotides, the CDR3 is TGTGCCAGCAGCCAAGCGGTTAATCAGCCCCAGCATTTT.

The chain uses TRBV18 and TRBJ1-1, with D hard to call. The CDR3 has 13 residues. The V gene lost 3 bases and the J gene lost 3 bases, with 8 bases spanning the gap. Germline CDR1 reads KGHSH; CDR2 reads LQKENI. Here the CDR3 reads CASSPAGDTEAFF. Written as DNA, the CDR3 is TGTGCCAGCTCACCCGCGGGCGACACTGAAGCTTTCTTT. The full variable domain, rest sourced from reference TRBV18 and TRBJ1-1, is NAGVMQNPRHLVRRRGQEARLRCSPMKGHSHVYWYRQLPEEGLKFMVYLQKENIIDESGMPKERFSAEFPKEGPSILRIQQVVRGDSAAYFCASSPAGDTEAFFGQGTRLTVV.

The chain is built from TRBV11-2 and TRBJ2-1, with D perhaps matching TRBD1 or TRBD2 (6 bases each). CDR3 length: 14 amino acids. The germline V and J ends were trimmed by 8 bases and 7 bases, with 18 bases remaining between them. Looked up from germline, CDR1 is SGHAT and CDR2 is FQNNGV. In nucleotides, the CDR3 is TGTGCCAGCCAACCACAGGGCGGGATGAATGAGCAGTTCTTC. Translating it yields CASQPQGGMNEQFF.

V is TRBV18 and J is TRBJ1-2; possibly TRBD1 for D (5 bases). CDR1 KGHSH and CDR2 LQKENI come from the germline V gene. Trimming left V 3 bases short and J 8 bases short, with 13 bases between. This CDR3 region has 13 residues. CDR3 sequence reads: CASSPQGQAGYTF. CDR3 bases: TGTGCCAGCTCACCTCAGGGTCAGGCGGGCTACACCTTC.

This clone appeared a few times. The chain has TRBV6-5 and TRBJ2-5; D is ambiguous. Germline V gene lookup returns CDR1 MNHEY and CDR2 SVGAGI. The CDR3 is 15 amino acids. Between the trimmed V and J ends, which lost 6 bases and 0 bases, there was a span of 14 bases. For the CDR3, the DNA is TGTGCCAGCAGCCGTACCGACGGGTACCAAGAGACCCAGTACTTC. It yields the protein CASSRTDGYQETQYF.

The V call is TRBV5-1, the J call TRBJ2-2, with D perhaps matching TRBD1 or TRBD2 (5 bases each). CDR3 length: 14 amino acids. Germline-derived CDR1 and CDR2 are SGHRS and YFSETQ. Trimming stripped 3 bases from V and 4 bases from J, with 10 bases between. The CDR3 is CASSSPGPTGELFF. The CDR3 DNA follows: TGCGCCAGCAGCTCCCCGGGGCCCACCGGGGAGCTGTTTTTT.

J is TRBJ1-2 and V is TRBV19; D is perhaps TRBD1 (6 bases). The CDR3 extends over 13 amino acids. The germline V and J ends were trimmed by 3 bases and 7 bases, with 12 bases remaining between them. CDR1 is LNHDA, CDR2 SQIVND, per germline (reference sequence). The CDR3 loop reads CASSINRDGGYTF. DNA of the CDR3: TGTGCCAGTAGTATCAACAGGGATGGTGGCTACACCTTC.

The chain has TRBV18 and TRBJ1-1; D uncertain. The CDR3 covers 12 residues. V was trimmed by 5 bases and J by 1 base, leaving 5 bases between them. Germline values: CDR1 KGHSH, CDR2 LQKENI. CDR3 residues: CASSGENTEAFF. CDR3 DNA sequence: TGTGCCAGCTCAGGAGAGAACACTGAAGCTTTCTTT.

This clone was detected once. This chain joins TRBV28 and TRBJ2-3; D unresolved. Germline lookup yields CDR1 MDHEN and CDR2 SYDVKM. Trimming took off 7 bases at V and 0 bases at J, with 11 bases between the two ends. CDR3 length: 14 amino acids. CDR3 in DNA: TGTGCCAGCATTAGTTCGGACAGCACAGATACGCAGTATTTT. Its translation: CASISSDSTDTQYF. The entire variable domain, with the rest obtained from reference TRBV28 and TRBJ2-3, is as follows: DVKVTQSSRYLVKRTGEKVFLECVQDMDHENMFWYRQDPGLGLRLIYFSYDVKMKEKGDIPEGYSVSREKKERFSLILESASTNQTSMYLCASISSDSTDTQYFGPGTRLTVL.

The rearrangement uses TRBV27 and TRBJ2-1, with 11 positions matching TRBD2. Per the germline V gene, CDR1 is MNHEY and CDR2 is SMNVEV (reference sequence). The CDR3 covers 15 residues. J lost 3 bases, V lost 7 bases, and 5 bases had no gene match. The CDR3 nucleotides are TGTGCCAGCACCGAGGGACTAGCGGACTACAATGAGCAGTTCTTC. This translates into CASTEGLADYNEQFF.

J is TRBJ2-2 and V is TRBV15; D possibly corresponds to TRBD1 (5 bases). The CDR3 contains 16 residues. The V end lost 0 bases, the J end lost 1 base, and 9 bases lay between the germline ends. Germline V lookup: CDR1 LNHNV, CDR2 YYDKDF (reference sequence). CDR3 sequence reads: CATSREGRKNTGELFF. The CDR3 coding sequence is TGTGCCACCAGCAGAGAGGGGCGGAAGAACACCGGGGAGCTGTTTTTT.

Written as DNA, the CDR3 is TGCGCCAGCGGAGAGATGAATTGGGGACGCTATAATTCACCCCTCCACTTT. This gives the protein CASGEMNWGRYNSPLHF. The gene calls are TRBV4-1 and TRBJ1-6; tentatively, D is TRBD1 (5 bases). Looked up from germline, CDR1 is MGHRA and CDR2 is YSYEKL. The germline V and J ends were trimmed by 8 bases and 3 bases, with 20 bases remaining between them. CDR3 length: 17 residues.

The V gene is TRBV28, the J gene TRBJ1-6; 8 positions agree with TRBD1. Germline CDR1 MDHEN, CDR2 SYDVKM. After removal of 4 bases from V and 3 bases from J, the junction contained 8 bases not matched to a gene. CDR3 length: 17 residues. The CDR3 sequence is CASSSYRDRNYNSPLHF. As DNA, the CDR3 is TGTGCCAGCAGTTCATACCGGGACAGGAACTATAATTCACCCCTCCACTTT.

The V call is TRBV6-5, the J call TRBJ1-2; 10 nucleotides line up with TRBD1. V lost 4 bases, J lost 3 bases, and 2 bases stayed unmatched. The V gene's germline CDR1 is MNHEY and CDR2 SVGAGI. The CDR3 is 14 amino acids. This CDR3 is CASSWTGGDYGYTF. Here the CDR3 DNA reads TGTGCCAGCAGTTGGACAGGGGGGGACTATGGCTACACCTTC.

This clone was detected once. V gene TRBV5-1 combines with J gene TRBJ1-1; D gene ambiguous. Germline lookup yields CDR1 SGHRS and CDR2 YFSETQ. CDR3 size: 13 residues. V was cut by 3 bases and J by 2 bases, with 8 bases left in between. CDR3 sequence (DNA): TGCGCCAGCAGCTCGGACCCTAACACTGAAGCTTTCTTT. This encodes CASSSDPNTEAFF. The variable domain in full, completed from reference TRBV5-1 and TRBJ1-1, reads KAGVTQTPRYLIKTRGQQVTLSCSPISGHRSVSWYQQTPGQGLQFLFEYFSETQRNKGNFPGRFSGRQFSNSRSEMNVSTLELGDSALYLCASSSDPNTEAFFGQGTRLTVV.

V is TRBV30 and J is TRBJ2-1, with 9 bases identical to TRBD2. J lost 14 bases, V lost 6 bases, and 11 bases had no gene match. The CDR3 is 12 residues long. Germline CDR1 reads GTSNPN; CDR2 reads SVGIG (reference sequence). Here the CDR3 reads CACSGRLAAEFF. In DNA form, the CDR3 reads TGTGCCTGCTCAGGGCGACTAGCGGCGGAGTTCTTC.

The rearrangement joins TRBV6-5 to TRBJ1-2, with 8 bases matching TRBD1. Germline CDR1 MNHEY, CDR2 SVGAGI. J lost 5 bases, V lost 6 bases, and 5 bases had no gene match. The CDR3 spans 13 residues. CDR3 nucleotide sequence: TGTGCCAGCAGAGACAGGGGTGTATATGGCTACACCTTC. As protein: CASRDRGVYGYTF.

CDR3 nucleotide sequence: TGTGCCACCAACCGTGGGACAGTTAACACCGGGGAGCTGTTTTTT. This sequence encodes CATNRGTVNTGELFF. V is TRBV28 and J is TRBJ2-2; TRBD1 aligns across 7 bases. Trimming cost V 10 bases and J 2 bases; bases outside gene matches: 10. In germline, CDR1 is MDHEN, CDR2 SYDVKM. CDR3 length equals 15 residues.

The chain's CDR3 is CASSVMGQNYGYTF. CDR3 in DNA: TGTGCCAGCAGTGTCATGGGACAGAACTATGGCTACACCTTC. The chain combines TRBV6-2 or TRBV6-3 with TRBJ1-2, with 7 bases that match TRBD1. The CDR3 has 14 amino acids. Per the germline V gene, CDR1 is MNHEY and CDR2 is SVGEGT. V lost 5 bases to trimming and J lost 2 bases; unmatched junction nucleotides: 5.

This clone showed up just a few times. The rearrangement links TRBV5-4 to TRBJ1-5; 7 nucleotides line up with TRBD1. J lost 1 base, V lost 2 bases, and 3 bases had no gene match. The CDR3 extends over 15 amino acids. Germline loops: CDR1 SGHNT, CDR2 YYREEE (reference sequence). CDR3 residues: CASSLQGLSNQPQHF. CDR3 bases: TGTGCCAGCAGCTTACAGGGGCTCAGCAATCAGCCCCAGCATTTT.

The chain links TRBV6-6 to TRBJ1-1, with unresolved D. The CDR3 is 12 amino acids. Germline loops: CDR1 MNHNY, CDR2 SVGAGI (reference sequence). V was shortened by 0 bases and J by 1 base, with 0 bases between the two germline ends. The CDR3: CASSYSNTEAFF. The CDR3 coding sequence is TGTGCCAGCAGTTACTCGAACACTGAAGCTTTCTTT.

The rearrangement uses TRBV5-1 and TRBJ2-1; 10 bases agree with TRBD2. V was clipped by 1 base and J by 1 base; unmatched bases: 5. The CDR3 is made up of 17 amino acids. Germline V gives CDR1 SGHRS, CDR2 YFSETQ. The CDR3 is CASSLSHSGGSYNEQFF. CDR3 sequence (DNA): TGCGCCAGCAGCTTGTCCCATAGCGGGGGGTCCTACAATGAGCAGTTCTTC.

The chain is built from TRBV5-4 and TRBJ2-1, with 11 bases that match TRBD2. The CDR3 sequence is 16 residues long. Germline V gene sequence: CDR1 SGHNT, CDR2 YYREEE (reference sequence). Losses at the gene ends were 4 bases for V and 2 bases for J; bases not matched to a gene: 5. In DNA form, the CDR3 reads TGTGCCAGCAGCCTCGGGACTAGCGGAGCCTACAATGAGCAGTTCTTC. The encoded protein is CASSLGTSGAYNEQFF.

This clone has a single count. This chain uses TRBV7-8 with TRBJ1-2, with TRBD1 identical over 8 bases. CDR3 length: 15 residues. Germline-derived CDR1 and CDR2 are SGHVS and FQNEAQ. Trimming removed 8 bases from V and 7 bases from J; junction bases left unmatched: 15. The CDR3 is CASGAGQGGSFGYTF. The CDR3, as DNA: TGTGCCAGCGGAGCCGGACAGGGAGGCTCCTTTGGCTACACCTTC.

The V and J genes are TRBV3-1 (or the pseudogene TRBV3-2) and TRBJ2-5; the D gene could be TRBD1 or TRBD2 (5 bases each). The CDR3 spans 13 residues. In germline, CDR1 is LGHDT, CDR2 YNNKEL (reference sequence). Trimming took off 0 bases at V and 7 bases at J, with 9 bases between the two ends. The CDR3 reads CASSQDNGGTQYF. The CDR3 nucleotides are TGTGCCAGCAGCCAAGATAATGGGGGGACCCAGTACTTC.

The chain couples TRBV2 to TRBJ2-1; D tentatively reads TRBD1 or TRBD2 (5 bases each). Germline values: CDR1 SNHLY, CDR2 FYNNEI. Trimming took 4 bases from V and 0 from J, leaving 10 bases between them. CDR3 length: 15 residues. CDR3 residues: CASSAGASSYNEQFF. In DNA, the CDR3 is TGTGCCAGCAGTGCCGGGGCGAGCTCCTACAATGAGCAGTTCTTC.

V is TRBV6-5 and J is TRBJ1-4; D uncertain. CDR1 is MNHEY, CDR2 SVGAGI, per germline. CDR3 length: 13 residues. Trimming cost V 6 bases and J 4 bases, with 9 bases left between them. The CDR3 coding sequence is TGTGCCAGCAGGACTACCTTTAATGAAAAACTGTTTTTT. This encodes CASRTTFNEKLFF.